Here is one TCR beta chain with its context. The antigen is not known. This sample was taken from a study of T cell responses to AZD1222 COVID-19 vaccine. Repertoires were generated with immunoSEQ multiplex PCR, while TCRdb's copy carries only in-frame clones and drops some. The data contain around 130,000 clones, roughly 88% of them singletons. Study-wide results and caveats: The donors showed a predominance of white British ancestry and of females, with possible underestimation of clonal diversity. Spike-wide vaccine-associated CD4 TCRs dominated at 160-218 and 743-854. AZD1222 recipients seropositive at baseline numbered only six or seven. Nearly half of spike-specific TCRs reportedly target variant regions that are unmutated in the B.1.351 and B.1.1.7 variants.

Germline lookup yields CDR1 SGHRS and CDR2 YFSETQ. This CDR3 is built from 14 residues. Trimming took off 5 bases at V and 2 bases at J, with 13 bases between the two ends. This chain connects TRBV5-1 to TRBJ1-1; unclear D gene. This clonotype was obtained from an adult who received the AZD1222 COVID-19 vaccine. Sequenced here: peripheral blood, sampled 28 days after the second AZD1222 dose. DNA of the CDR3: TGCGCCAGCAGACCCCTGACGGAAAACACTGAAGCTTTCTTT. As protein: CASRPLTENTEAFF.